This TCR beta chain was retrieved from a study of T-cell memory formation after mild COVID-19. Comment on this clonotype: Its antigen is currently unknown.

General study findings and limits: What remained unconfirmed was the SARS-CoV-2 specificity of second-wave clones peaking on day 37. While clones contracting from day 15 to 85 were balanced between CD4 and CD8, later expanders leaned CD4+.

Libraries for TCRalpha and TCRbeta carried sample barcodes and unique molecular identifiers via 5'RACE. TCRdb ran MiXCR on the 5' RACE reads and lists one entry per CDR3 protein. The table lists more than 300,000 distinct CDR3 sequences, around 20% of them singletons, with around 20% in the top ten. The sequence was obtained from a young man who had mild COVID-19 (a few samples of this study predate the infection). Cell type and time point are not known. Material: PBMCs or a T cell subset sorted from them (not recorded which).

In nucleotides, the CDR3 is TGTGCCAGCAGCTCGGCGGGGGGGCCTTATGAGCAGTTCTTC. It specifies CASSSAGGPYEQFF. V gene TRBV7-9 combines with J gene TRBJ2-1; 9 nucleotides align to TRBD2. Germline CDR1 SEHNR, CDR2 FQNEAQ (reference sequence). The CDR3 has 14 amino acids. The V segment lost 4 bases and the J segment 8 bases; nucleotides outside the gene matches: 6.